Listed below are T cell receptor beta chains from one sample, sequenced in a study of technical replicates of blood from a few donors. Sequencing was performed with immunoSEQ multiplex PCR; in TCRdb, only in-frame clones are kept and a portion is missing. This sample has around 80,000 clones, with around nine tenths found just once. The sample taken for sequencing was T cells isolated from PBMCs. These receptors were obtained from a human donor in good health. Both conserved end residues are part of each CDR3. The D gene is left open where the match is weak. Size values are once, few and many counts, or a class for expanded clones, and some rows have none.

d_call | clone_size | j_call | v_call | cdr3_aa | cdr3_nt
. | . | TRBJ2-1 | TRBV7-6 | CASSLSRIGINHYNEQFF | TGTGCCAGCAGCTTAAGCCGCATCGGTATCAATCATTACAATGAGCAGTTCTTC
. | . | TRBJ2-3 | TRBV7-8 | CASSLEADTQYF | TGTGCCAGCAGCCTGGAGGCAGATACGCAGTATTTT
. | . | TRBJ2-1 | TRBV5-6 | CASSLAREQFF | TGTGCCAGCAGCTTGGCTCGTGAGCAGTTCTTC
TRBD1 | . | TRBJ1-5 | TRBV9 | CASSPGTGVPYDNQPQHF | TGTGCCAGCAGCCCAGGGACAGGGGTCCCCTACGATAATCAGCCCCAGCATTTT
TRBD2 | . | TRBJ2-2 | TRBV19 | CASSMGGDTGELFF | TGTGCCAGTAGTATGGGGGGGGACACCGGGGAGCTGTTTTTT
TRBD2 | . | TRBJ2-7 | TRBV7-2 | CASSLALAGMVGYEQYF | TGTGCCAGCAGCTTAGCACTAGCGGGAATGGTCGGGTACGAGCAGTACTTC
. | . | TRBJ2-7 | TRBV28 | CASSLAPSYEQYF | TGTGCCAGCAGTTTAGCGCCAAGCTACGAGCAGTACTTC
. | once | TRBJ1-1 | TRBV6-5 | CASSYSGRPTEAFF | TGTGCCAGCAGTTACTCGGGCAGGCCCACTGAAGCTTTCTTT
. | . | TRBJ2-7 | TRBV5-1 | CASSLSPGLEVYEQYF | TGCGCCAGCAGCTTATCACCGGGTCTAGAGGTCTACGAGCAGTACTTC
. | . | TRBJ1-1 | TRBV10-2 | CASSEVVVGVTEAFF | TGCGCCAGCAGTGAGGTGGTAGTGGGAGTCACTGAAGCTTTCTTT
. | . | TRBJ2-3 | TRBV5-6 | CASSLVLTNTQYF | TGTGCCAGCAGCTTGGTGTTGACTAATACGCAGTATTTT
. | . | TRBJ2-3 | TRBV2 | CASSVRIGGIRNTQYF | TGTGCCAGCAGTGTCCGGATCGGCGGGATTAGGAATACGCAGTATTTT
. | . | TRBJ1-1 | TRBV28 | CASSFQGRVENTEAFF | TGTGCCAGCAGTTTCCAGGGGAGAGTAGAGAACACTGAAGCTTTCTTT
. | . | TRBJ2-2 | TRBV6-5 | CASSYYGQMNTGELFF | TGTGCCAGCAGTTACTACGGACAGATGAACACCGGGGAGCTGTTTTTT
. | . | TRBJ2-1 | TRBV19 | CASTQGGAYAEQFF | TGTGCCAGTACCCAAGGGGGTGCGTACGCTGAGCAGTTCTTC
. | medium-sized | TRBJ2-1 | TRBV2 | CASSVTSYNEQFF | TGTGCCAGCAGTGTGACTTCCTACAATGAGCAGTTCTTC
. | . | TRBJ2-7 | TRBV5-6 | CASSLAGLYEQYF | TGTGCCAGCAGCTTGGCAGGCTTATACGAGCAGTACTTC
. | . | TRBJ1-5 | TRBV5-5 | CASSLYQGNQPQHF | TGTGCCAGCAGCTTGTATCAGGGAAATCAGCCCCAGCATTTT
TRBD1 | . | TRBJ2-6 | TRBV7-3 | CASSLTGAGANVLTF | TGTGCCAGCAGCTTGACAGGGGCTGGGGCCAACGTCCTGACTTTC
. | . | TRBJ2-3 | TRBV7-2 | CASSLQGSTDTQYF | TGTGCCAGCAGCTTACAGGGTAGCACAGATACGCAGTATTTT
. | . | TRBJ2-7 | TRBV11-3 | CASSLSIPHTEQYF | TGTGCCAGCAGCCTGTCCATACCACATACGGAGCAGTACTTC
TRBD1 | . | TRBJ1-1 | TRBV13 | CASSWGQGGNTEAFF | TGTGCCAGCAGCTGGGGACAGGGAGGGAACACTGAAGCTTTCTTT
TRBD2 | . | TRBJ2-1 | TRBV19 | CASTGGLAGGPRYNEQFF | TGTGCCAGTACCGGGGGACTAGCGGGAGGGCCGAGGTACAATGAGCAGTTCTTC
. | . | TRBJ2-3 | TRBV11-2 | CASSLPALDTQYF | TGTGCCAGCAGCCTACCCGCTTTGGATACGCAGTATTTT
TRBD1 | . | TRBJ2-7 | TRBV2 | CASSQTGFDEQYF | TGTGCCAGCAGTCAGACAGGGTTCGACGAGCAGTACTTC
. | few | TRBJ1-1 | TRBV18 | CASSPGTEAFF | TGTGCCAGCTCACCCGGGACAGAAGCTTTCTTT
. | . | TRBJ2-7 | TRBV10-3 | CAISESPGGRSYEQYF | TGTGCCATCAGTGAGTCTCCGGGGGGCCGATCCTACGAGCAGTACTTC
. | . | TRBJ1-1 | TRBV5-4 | CASSPRMNTEAFF | TGTGCCAGCAGCCCGAGAATGAACACTGAAGCTTTCTTT
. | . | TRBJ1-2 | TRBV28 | CASSSSTGLGYTF | TGTGCCAGCAGTTCCTCGACAGGCCTCGGCTACACCTTC
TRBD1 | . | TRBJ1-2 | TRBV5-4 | CASSPEDRELSMGGYTF | TGTGCCAGCAGCCCGGAGGACAGGGAACTGTCAATGGGTGGCTACACCTTC
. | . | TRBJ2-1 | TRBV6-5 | CASSYGPPNEQFF | TGTGCCAGCAGTTACGGCCCACCCAATGAGCAGTTCTTC
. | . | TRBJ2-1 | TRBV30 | CAWSFEWTEHEQFF | TGTGCCTGGAGTTTTGAATGGACAGAACATGAGCAGTTCTTC
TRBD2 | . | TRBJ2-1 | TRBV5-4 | CASGRGRPYSDNEQFF | TGTGCCAGCGGGAGGGGCAGGCCCTATTCAGACAATGAGCAGTTCTTC
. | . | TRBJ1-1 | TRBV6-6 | CASSTRDLSQGAFF | TGTGCCAGCAGTACACGGGACCTTTCTCAGGGGGCTTTCTTT
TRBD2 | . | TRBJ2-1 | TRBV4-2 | CASSQLSGTSGINEQFF | TGTGCCAGCAGCCAGCTTTCCGGGACTAGCGGGATTAACGAGCAGTTCTTC
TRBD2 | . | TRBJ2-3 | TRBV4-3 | CASSQGRLAGGTDTQYF | TGCGCCAGCAGCCAAGGCAGGCTAGCGGGAGGGACAGATACGCAGTATTTT
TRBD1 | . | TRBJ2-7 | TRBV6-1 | CASSAGQGAWSEQYF | TGTGCCAGCAGTGCGGGGCAGGGGGCTTGGAGCGAGCAGTACTTC
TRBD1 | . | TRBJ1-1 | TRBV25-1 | CASRQQGGGEAFF | TGTGCCAGCAGGCAACAGGGGGGGGGTGAAGCTTTCTTT
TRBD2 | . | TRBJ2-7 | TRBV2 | CASTWGILAGAYEQYF | TGTGCCAGCACCTGGGGCATACTAGCGGGAGCGTACGAGCAGTACTTC
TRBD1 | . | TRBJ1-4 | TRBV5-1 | CASSPDYRQGNEKLFF | TGCGCCAGCAGCCCCGACTACCGACAGGGGAATGAAAAACTGTTTTTT
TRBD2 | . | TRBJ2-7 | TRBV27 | CASCPSGISLEQYF | TGTGCCAGCTGTCCTAGCGGGATCTCTCTTGAGCAGTACTTC
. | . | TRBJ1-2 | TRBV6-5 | CASTGIGGYTF | TGTGCCAGCACCGGGATTGGAGGCTACACCTTC
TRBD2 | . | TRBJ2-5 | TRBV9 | CASSAPGLAGQETQYF | TGTGCCAGCAGCGCCCCGGGACTAGCGGGCCAAGAGACCCAGTACTTC
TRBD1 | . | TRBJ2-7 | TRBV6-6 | CASSYPGQSTGEQYF | TGTGCCAGCAGTTACCCGGGACAGTCGACTGGCGAGCAGTACTTC
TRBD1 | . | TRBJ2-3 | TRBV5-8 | CASTSDRGLRDTQYF | TGTGCCAGCACCTCGGACAGGGGTCTAAGAGATACGCAGTATTTT
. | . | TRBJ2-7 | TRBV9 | CASSVDPSSYEQYF | TGTGCCAGCAGCGTAGACCCGAGCTCCTACGAGCAGTACTTC